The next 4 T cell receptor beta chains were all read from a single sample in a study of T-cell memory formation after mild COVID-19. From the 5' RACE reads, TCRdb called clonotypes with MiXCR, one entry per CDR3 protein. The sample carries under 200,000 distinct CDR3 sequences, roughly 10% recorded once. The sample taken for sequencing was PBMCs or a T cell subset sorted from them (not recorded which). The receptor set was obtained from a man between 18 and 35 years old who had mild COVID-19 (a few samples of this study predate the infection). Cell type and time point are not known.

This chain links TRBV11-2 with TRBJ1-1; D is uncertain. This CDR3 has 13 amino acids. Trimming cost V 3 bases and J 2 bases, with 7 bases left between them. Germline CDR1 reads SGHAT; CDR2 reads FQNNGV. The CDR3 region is CASSFALNTEAFF. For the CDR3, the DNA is TGTGCCAGCAGCTTCGCGTTAAACACTGAAGCTTTCTTT.

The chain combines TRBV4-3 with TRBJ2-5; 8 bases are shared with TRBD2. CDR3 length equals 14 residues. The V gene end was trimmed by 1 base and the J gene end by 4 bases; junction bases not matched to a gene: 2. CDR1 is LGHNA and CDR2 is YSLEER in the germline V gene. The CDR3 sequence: CASSQGTSRETQYF. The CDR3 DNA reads TGCGCCAGCAGCCAAGGGACTAGCCGAGAGACCCAGTACTTC.

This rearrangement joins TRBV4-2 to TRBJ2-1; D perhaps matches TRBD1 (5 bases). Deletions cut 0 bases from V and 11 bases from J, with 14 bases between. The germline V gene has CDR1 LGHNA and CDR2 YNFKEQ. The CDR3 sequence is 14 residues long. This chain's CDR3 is CASSQDGVGLQQFF. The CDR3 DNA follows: TGTGCCAGCAGCCAAGATGGGGTGGGGCTACAGCAGTTCTTC.

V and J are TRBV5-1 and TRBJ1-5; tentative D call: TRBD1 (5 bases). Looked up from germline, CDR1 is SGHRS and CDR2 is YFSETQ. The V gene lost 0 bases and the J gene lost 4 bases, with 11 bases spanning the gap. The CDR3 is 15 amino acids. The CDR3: CASSLEGQGNQPQHF. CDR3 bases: TGCGCCAGCAGCTTGGAGGGGCAGGGTAATCAGCCCCAGCATTTT.